The rows below give T cell receptor beta chains drawn from one sample of a study of blood T cell repertoires in COVID-19. Sequenced by immunoSEQ multiplex PCR; TCRdb stores in-frame clones only, minus some. Of 150,000 to 200,000 clones listed, around 89% are singletons. Sequencing was carried out using peripheral blood. The receptors originated from a man aged 40-50 years with active or convalescent COVID-19. The CDR3 runs from the conserved cysteine through the conserved F or W. Size is omitted from some rows. Given values are once, few, many or a class for expanded clones.

v_gene	abundance	j_gene	CDR3aa
TRBV7-8	-	TRBJ2-7	CASAYTSGLYEQYF
TRBV2	-	TRBJ2-7	CASSDPRTVVDEQYF
TRBV19	-	TRBJ1-1	CASSMTGRTEAFF
TRBV5-1	-	TRBJ1-1	CASSPTGALNTEAFF
TRBV23-1	-	TRBJ2-3	CASSQSGPADTQYF
TRBV28	once	TRBJ2-4	CASSQPGQLAKNIQYF
TRBV7-8	-	TRBJ2-1	CASSSRLVWNNEQFF
TRBV11-3	-	TRBJ2-7	CASSLIRGFHEQYF
TRBV11-2	-	TRBJ2-3	CASSLTSAGTIYTQYF
TRBV6-6	-	TRBJ1-5	CASSLDRNNQPQHF
TRBV5-6	-	TRBJ2-1	CASSLRHYNEQFF
TRBV28	-	TRBJ1-1	CASTTSGGSFF
TRBV6-5	-	TRBJ1-4	CASTARTGSFEKLFF
TRBV15	few	TRBJ2-7	CATSSAGTGAYEQYF
TRBV7-9	-	TRBJ2-5	CASSQGTRQQETQYF
TRBV19	-	TRBJ2-7	CASMGAGGHEQYF
TRBV24-1	-	TRBJ1-2	CATSDPDREAGYTF
TRBV3-1/TRBV3-2	-	TRBJ1-1	CASSQQRHRGTTEAFF
TRBV2	-	TRBJ1-5	CASNNDRGRYQPQHF
TRBV7-9	-	TRBJ2-7	CASSLLSFEQYF
TRBV6-2/TRBV6-3	few	TRBJ2-1	CASSYSGTSGIEQFF
TRBV4-3	-	TRBJ2-1	CASSPKPGAYNEQFF
TRBV7-3	once	TRBJ2-1	CASSPNSGTGGNEQFF
TRBV27	-	TRBJ2-1	CASNMGTSAHNEQFF
TRBV7-2	-	TRBJ2-5	CASSRTIKETQYF
TRBV12-3/TRBV12-4	-	TRBJ2-3	CAAGWSPDTQYF
TRBV6-5	-	TRBJ1-4	CASTSVRGLFEKLFF
TRBV25-1	-	TRBJ2-3	CASSPQGRGNADTQYF
TRBV9	-	TRBJ2-5	CASSPALAGVETQYF
TRBV18	-	TRBJ1-1	CASSPEQNLNTEAFF
TRBV7-2	-	TRBJ2-7	CASSLTGTSYEQYF
TRBV28	-	TRBJ1-6	CASSKAAGGMGSPLHF
TRBV6-2/TRBV6-3	-	TRBJ1-5	CASSYRDQPQHF
TRBV6-4	once	TRBJ2-3	CASSLTGQGPDTQYF
TRBV24-1	-	TRBJ2-2	CATSDSGGRTANTGELFF
TRBV25-1	-	TRBJ1-4	CASSAPRQGAEEKLFF
TRBV28	-	TRBJ1-2	CASSLVGGQGYGYTF
TRBV19	-	TRBJ2-1	CASSIDRVYNEQFF
TRBV3-1/TRBV3-2	-	TRBJ2-3	CASSQGLLSDTQYF
TRBV6-5	-	TRBJ2-1	CASKEYDRVGMFF
TRBV19	-	TRBJ2-2	CASSTSGTGNTGELFF
TRBV5-4	-	TRBJ1-2	CASSGSTGELYGYTF
TRBV6-6	-	TRBJ2-7	CASSRPQGTYEQYF
TRBV24-1	-	TRBJ1-5	CATSVGPNQPQHF
TRBV18	once	TRBJ2-7	CASSPDRVDEQYF
TRBV6-4	-	TRBJ2-3	CASSDSSGGATDTQYF
TRBV7-9	-	TRBJ2-2	CASSLGQGGTGELFF
TRBV5-1	-	TRBJ1-1	CASSEGTGGTEAFF
TRBV6-5	-	TRBJ1-2	CASDRRLYGYTF
TRBV15	-	TRBJ1-5	CATSSDGQGNQPQHF
TRBV9	few	TRBJ1-6	CASSATQGYNSPLHF
TRBV5-1	-	TRBJ2-1	CASSLVLGDRLAGSSYNEQFF
TRBV27	few	TRBJ1-1	CASSATGGYTEAFF
TRBV7-9	few	TRBJ1-2	CASSLAMGTNYGYTF
TRBV28	-	TRBJ1-1	CASQLPGGNTEAFF
TRBV18	-	TRBJ2-1	CASSPMTSENEQFF
TRBV14	-	TRBJ1-1	CASSQETKVEAFF
TRBV2	-	TRBJ2-5	CASTRQLQETQYF
TRBV4-2	-	TRBJ2-1	CASSQDPSGAYNEQFF